This entry lists 30 T cell receptor beta chains sequenced from one sample in a study of immune characterization of retroperitoneal liposarcoma (dated by TCRdb to the late 2010s). The library was prepared using PCR. The sequencer listed for this sample is NextSeq 500. TCRdb redid the processing of the public reads, applying fastp at Q25 and MiXCR, and retained in-frame beta chains. Each entry is one CDR3 protein sequence, shown with its most common DNA and genes. Here the sample has over a thousand distinct CDR3 sequences; less than 20% occur a single time. More than 10% of the sample comes from the top ten. Sequences were obtained from tumor tissue. Every receptor here comes from a male donor with retroperitoneal liposarcoma.

This clonotype is categorized as medium-sized. The chain uses TRBV6-1 and TRBJ1-2; D may be TRBD1 (5 bases). Between the trimmed V and J ends, which lost 10 bases and 6 bases, there was a span of 18 bases. Germline-derived CDR1 and CDR2 are MNHNS and SASEGT. The CDR3 runs 13 residues. The CDR3 region is CATDINRGNGYTF. CDR3 coding DNA: TGTGCCACCGATATTAATAGGGGAAATGGCTACACCTTC.

In its sample, this clonotype was seen a few times. V gene TRBV27 combines with J gene TRBJ2-2; the D gene is possibly TRBD2 (6 bases). This CDR3 is 14 amino acids long. V lost 7 bases, J lost 0 bases, and 9 bases lay in between. The germline V gene encodes CDR1 MNHEY and CDR2 SMNVEV (reference sequence). The CDR3 sequence is CASKGTPNTGELFF. The CDR3 DNA reads TGTGCCAGCAAGGGGACTCCGAACACCGGGGAGCTGTTTTTT.

This chain links TRBV6-5 with TRBJ1-6, with D uncertain. V was trimmed by 7 bases and J by 10 bases, leaving 11 bases between them. This CDR3 is 12 amino acids long. CDR1 and CDR2 (germline): MNHEY, SVGAGI. DNA for the CDR3: TGTGCCAGCACCGAACTCCCCTCACCCCTCCACTTT. Its translation: CASTELPSPLHF.

Judged by abundance, this clonotype is medium-sized. This sequence joins TRBV7-2 and TRBJ2-7; the match to TRBD2 covers 13 bases. Germline V gene data show CDR1 as SGHTA and CDR2 as FQGNSA. The CDR3 extends over 16 amino acids. V lost 1 base, J lost 7 bases, and 7 bases stayed unmatched. CDR3 amino acids: CASSLVVLAGGGEQYF. The CDR3 DNA sequence: TGTGCCAGCAGCTTAGTAGTACTAGCGGGAGGGGGTGAGCAGTACTTC.

This clonotype is deemed medium-sized (0.01 to 0.1%). This chain joins TRBV12-3 or TRBV12-4 and TRBJ2-5; tentative D call: TRBD1 (7 bases). Trimming left V 10 bases short and J 5 bases short, with 17 bases between. This CDR3 spans 13 amino acids. CDR3 in amino acids: CATRQGEEETQYF. The CDR3, as DNA: TGTGCCACCCGCCAGGGGGAGGAGGAGACCCAGTACTTC.

This clonotype was seen only a few times. The J gene is TRBJ2-4, the V gene TRBV7-2, with a tentative D call TRBD1 (5 bases). The J call may be mistaken, given a closer DNA end match to TRBJ2-5. Germline CDR1 SGHTA, CDR2 FQGNSA. The CDR3 extends over 13 amino acids. The CDR3 bases are TGTGCCAGCAGCGGACGGAAGGGGGAGACCCAGTACTTC. Its protein product is CASSGRKGETQYF.

This clonotype is large (0.1 to 1%) in the sample. A junction boundary mismatches the germline segment, possibly from a read error. This chain links TRBV7-6 with TRBJ2-1; D might be TRBD1 (6 bases). This CDR3 region has 14 residues. CDR1 is SGHVS and CDR2 is FNYEAQ in the germline V gene. CDR3 in amino acids: CANSLGAGANEQFF. The CDR3, as DNA: TGTGCCAACAGCTTGGGGGCAGGGGCAAACGAGCAGTTCTTC.

In its sample, this clonotype ranks as large (0.1 to 1%). The V gene is TRBV6-5, the J gene TRBJ2-1, with D perhaps given as TRBD1 or TRBD2 (6 bases each). The tail of the sequence fits TRBJ2-5 better, so the J call may be wrong. Germline V gene lookup returns CDR1 MNHEY and CDR2 SVGAGI. The CDR3 has 14 amino acids. The CDR3 DNA is TGTGCCAGCAGTTACCGACGCACGGGGGCGCCCCAGTACTTC. It codes for CASSYRRTGAPQYF.

This clonotype is labeled large. The rearrangement uses TRBV6-1 and TRBJ2-3; no clear D. Per the germline V gene, CDR1 is MNHNS and CDR2 is SASEGT. Trimming took off 1 base at V and 11 bases at J, with 16 bases between the two ends. CDR3 length: 14 amino acids. Here the CDR3 reads CASSEEYGTYEQYF. In DNA form, the CDR3 reads TGTGCCAGCAGTGAAGAGTACGGAACCTACGAGCAGTATTTT.

Within the sample, this clonotype is large. The chain carries TRBV6-1 and TRBJ2-1; D is uncertain. The end of the DNA is better explained by TRBJ2-7, so the J call may be wrong. This CDR3 spans 12 amino acids. Germline values: CDR1 MNHNS, CDR2 SASEGT. The CDR3 spells CASSEVSYEQYF. CDR3 nucleotides: TGTGCCAGCAGTGAAGTGTCCTACGAGCAGTACTTC.

By its share, this clonotype is medium-sized. The V and J genes are TRBV6-1 and TRBJ2-1, with 9 bases matching TRBD1. The CDR3 length is 14 residues. V was pared by 6 bases and J by 10 bases, with 10 bases of the junction left unmatched. CDR1 MNHNS and CDR2 SASEGT come from the germline V gene. CDR3 DNA: TGTGCCAGCAGGGAACCGGGACAGGGAGTCGAGCAGTTCTTC. Translated: CASREPGQGVEQFF.

By frequency in the sample, this clonotype is large (0.1 to 1%). The gene calls are TRBV7-2 and TRBJ2-1; 12 bases map to TRBD2. The J call is in doubt because the DNA end fits TRBJ2-7 better. The CDR3 length is 15 residues. The germline CDR1 and CDR2 sequences are SGHTA and FQGNSA. For the CDR3, the DNA is TGTGCCAGCAGCTTGACTAGCGGGAGTTACAATGAGCAGTACTTC. As protein: CASSLTSGSYNEQYF.

By frequency in the sample, this clonotype is large. This chain links TRBV6-1 with TRBJ2-1, with TRBD2 matching over 12 bases. CDR1 is MNHNS and CDR2 is SASEGT in the germline V gene. CDR3 length equals 15 residues. J lost 10 bases, V lost 2 bases, and 6 bases had no gene match. The CDR3 nucleotides read TGTGCCAGCAGTGAACGACTAGCGGGAGCGTACGAGCAGTTCTTC. It is translated as CASSERLAGAYEQFF.

This chain links TRBV27 with TRBJ2-1; D not certain. CDR3 size: 16 residues. Looked up from germline, CDR1 is MNHEY and CDR2 is SMNVEV (reference sequence). V was shortened by 2 bases and J by 0 bases, with 11 bases between the two germline ends. CDR3 residues: CASSLEPASSYNEQFF. The CDR3 DNA sequence: TGTGCCAGCAGTTTAGAGCCAGCTAGCTCCTACAATGAGCAGTTCTTC.

In this sample, this clonotype is large. This chain joins TRBV7-2 and TRBJ2-5; 7 nucleotides agree with TRBD2. The junction had 7 bases not matched to a gene; V was cut back by 1 base and J by 2 bases. In germline, CDR1 is SGHTA, CDR2 FQGNSA. The CDR3 consists of 16 residues. The CDR3 loop is CASSLGGSGSQETQYF. Written as DNA, the CDR3 is TGTGCCAGCAGCTTAGGTGGTAGCGGGTCTCAAGAGACCCAGTACTTC. The variable domain in full, with the rest retrieved from reference TRBV7-2 and TRBJ2-5, is GAGVSQSPSNKVTEKGKDVELRCDPISGHTALYWYRQSLGQGLEFLIYFQGNSAPDKSGLPSDRFSAERTGGSVSTLTIQRTQQEDSAVYLCASSLGGSGSQETQYFGPGTRLLVL.

This clonotype came up many times. In DNA, the CDR3 is TGTGCCAGCAGTGCCTGGACAGGGGGTGCGGAGACCCAGTTCTTC. Protein: CASSAWTGGAETQFF. This chain links TRBV6-1 with TRBJ2-1, with 10 bases fitting TRBD1. This CDR3 contains 15 residues. Germline loops: CDR1 MNHNS, CDR2 SASEGT. After removal of 4 bases from V and 13 bases from J, the junction contained 13 bases not matched to a gene.

This clonotype is labeled medium-sized. The rearrangement links TRBV6-6 to TRBJ2-1, with 8 nucleotides matching TRBD1. The DNA end favors TRBJ2-7, so the J call may be wrong. Germline V CDR1 and CDR2: MNHNY, SVGAGI (reference sequence). The CDR3 has 16 residues. The DNA for the CDR3 is TGTGCCAGCAGTCCCCGGACAGGGTTTAGCTCCTACGAGCAGTACTTC. Its translation: CASSPRTGFSSYEQYF.

This clonotype is termed medium-sized. This clone may be a read error of a much larger clone one base away. The V and J genes are TRBV6-1 and TRBJ2-1; 8 bases match TRBD2. Germline V lookup: CDR1 MNHNS, CDR2 SASEGT. The ends lost 8 bases at V and 3 bases at J; junction bases unmatched: 9. This CDR3 is 15 amino acids long. For the CDR3, the DNA is TGTGCCAGCCGGGCGGGACTAGTCCTCTACAATGAGCAGTTCTTC. Amino acids: CASRAGLVLYNEQFF.

In this sample, this clonotype is large (0.1 to 1%). This sequence joins TRBV6-1 and TRBJ2-1, with D uncertain. The J call may be incorrect, as the DNA end agrees better with TRBJ2-7. Germline assignment: CDR1 MNHNS and CDR2 SASEGT. The CDR3 contains 15 residues. The CDR3 protein is CASSETWQSYNEQYF. CDR3 nucleotides: TGTGCCAGCAGTGAAACATGGCAGTCCTACAATGAGCAGTACTTC.

The rearrangement joins TRBV12-3 or TRBV12-4 to TRBJ2-1; D unresolved. The DNA end is more similar to TRBJ2-7, so the J call may be wrong. This CDR3 is 12 amino acids long. Here the CDR3 reads CASSLEGAEQYF. In nucleotides, the CDR3 is TGTGCCAGCAGTTTAGAAGGAGCGGAGCAGTACTTC.

This clonotype has ten or more counts. A much larger clone differs from this one at a single base, so this may be a read error. The genes are TRBV6-1 and TRBJ2-1; 12 bases are a match to TRBD1. V shed 6 bases, J shed 10 bases, and the junction held 7 bases outside the gene matches. This CDR3 has 14 amino acids. From germline, CDR1 is MNHNS and CDR2 SASEGT. CDR3 in amino acids: CASSTGTGGYEQFF. Written as DNA, the CDR3 is TGTGCCAGCAGCACCGGGACAGGGGGCTACGAGCAGTTCTTC.

This clonotype is labeled as medium-sized. The rearrangement joins TRBV6-1 to TRBJ2-6, with a tentative D call TRBD1 (6 bases). The V end was cut by 4 bases, the J end by 2 bases, with 9 bases between. CDR3 length: 15 residues. From germline, CDR1 is MNHNS and CDR2 SASEGT. DNA for the CDR3: TGTGCCAGCAGTGTACAGGGTGCTGGGGCCAACGTCCTGACTTTC. This translates into CASSVQGAGANVLTF.

Within the sample, this clonotype is large. J is TRBJ2-1 and V is TRBV27; tentatively, D is TRBD1 or TRBD2 (5 bases each). V dropped 4 bases and J dropped 5 bases, with 12 bases sitting between them. Germline V lookup: CDR1 MNHEY, CDR2 SMNVEV (reference sequence). This CDR3 comprises 14 residues. CDR3 sequence (DNA): TGTGCCAGCAGTTGGGACGGAGAGAACAATGAGCAGTTCTTC. Translated: CASSWDGENNEQFF.

This clonotype is labeled as medium-sized. This may be a read error, as it is one base from a much larger clone. The chain links TRBV6-1 to TRBJ2-1; 7 bases are a match to TRBD1. The DNA matches TRBJ2-7 better at its end, which makes the J call doubtful. Germline loops: CDR1 MNHNS, CDR2 SASEGT. There are 17 residues in the CDR3. The CDR3 loop reads CASPDRSGGKAYNEQYF. As DNA, the CDR3 is TGTGCCAGCCCCGATCGTTCAGGGGGTAAGGCCTACAATGAGCAGTACTTC.

By share of the sample, this clonotype is medium-sized (0.01 to 0.1%). A read error may explain this, as a much larger clone is one base away. This chain joins TRBV7-6 and TRBJ2-1; D may correspond to TRBD1 or TRBD2 (6 bases each). CDR1 and CDR2 (germline): SGHVS, FNYEAQ. The CDR3 is made up of 17 amino acids. The V end was cut by 5 bases, the J end by 13 bases, with 30 bases between. This chain's CDR3 is CASSPPFGRGEGETQFF. CDR3 in DNA: TGTGCCAGCAGCCCCCCTTTCGGGCGGGGCGAGGGGGAGACCCAGTTCTTC.

This clonotype rates as medium-sized. The CDR3 protein is CASSRGGALWEQFF. DNA of the CDR3: TGTGCCAGCAGCCGCGGGGGGGCCCTCTGGGAGCAGTTCTTC. This sequence joins TRBV7-2 and TRBJ2-1; TRBD2 aligns across 9 bases. Trimming removed 5 bases from V and 10 bases from J; junction bases left unmatched: 9. The CDR3 loop spans 14 amino acids. CDR1 is SGHTA, CDR2 FQGNSA, per germline.

As for this clonotype: Given a much more abundant clone one base away, this may be a read error. This chain links TRBV6-1 with TRBJ2-1; the D is unclear. The assigned J gene may be wrong: the sequence end matches TRBJ2-7 better. Germline lookup yields CDR1 MNHNS and CDR2 SASEGT. The CDR3 totals 13 residues. The CDR3 loop is CASRVHGYNEQYF. DNA for the CDR3: TGTGCCAGCAGAGTACATGGATACAATGAGCAGTACTTC.

This sequence joins TRBV7-6 and TRBJ2-1; D call uncertain. The J call is in doubt because the DNA end fits TRBJ2-5 better. The CDR3 has 14 amino acids. Germline-derived CDR1 and CDR2 are SGHVS and FNYEAQ. The CDR3 spells CASSLGGGQETQYF. The CDR3 DNA follows: TGTGCCAGCAGCTTAGGGGGTGGCCAAGAGACCCAGTACTTC.

This clonotype was recorded at least ten times. This may arise from a read error, as a much more abundant clone is one base away. The chain links TRBV6-1 to TRBJ2-1; D might be TRBD1 or TRBD2, each matching 6 bases. The germline CDR1 and CDR2 sequences are MNHNS and SASEGT. This CDR3 has 16 residues. Trimming removed 6 bases from V and 10 bases from J, with 25 bases in between. This CDR3 reads CASRDYSTGHTYEQFF. CDR3 sequence (DNA): TGTGCCAGCAGGGACTATAGCACGGGACACACCTACGAGCAGTTCTTC.

This clonotype was seen repeatedly, ten times or more. The gene calls are TRBV11-3 and TRBJ2-1; 13 bases align to TRBD2. CDR1 and CDR2 from the germline V gene are SGHNT and YENEEA. This CDR3 is 21 amino acids long. Trimming cost V 5 bases and J 10 bases; bases outside gene matches: 26. CDR3 region: CASSGPLAGGPQGKPRYEQFF. In DNA, the CDR3 is TGTGCCAGCAGCGGACCACTAGCGGGAGGGCCTCAGGGAAAACCGAGGTACGAGCAGTTCTTC.